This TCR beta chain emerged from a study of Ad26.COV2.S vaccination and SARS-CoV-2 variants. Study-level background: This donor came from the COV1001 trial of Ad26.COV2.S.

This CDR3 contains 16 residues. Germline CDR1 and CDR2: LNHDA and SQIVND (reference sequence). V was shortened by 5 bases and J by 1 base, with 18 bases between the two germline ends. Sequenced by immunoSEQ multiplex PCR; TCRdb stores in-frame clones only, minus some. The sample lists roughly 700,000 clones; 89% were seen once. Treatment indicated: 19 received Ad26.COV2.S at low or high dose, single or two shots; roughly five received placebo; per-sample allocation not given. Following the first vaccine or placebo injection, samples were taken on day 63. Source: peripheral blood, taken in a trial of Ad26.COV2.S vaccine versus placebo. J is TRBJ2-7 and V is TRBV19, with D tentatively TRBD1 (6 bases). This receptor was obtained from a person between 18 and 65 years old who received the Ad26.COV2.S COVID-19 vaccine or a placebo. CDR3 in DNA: TGTGCCAGTAGTTTCTCCGGGACAAGTGGGTCCTACGAGCAGTACTTC. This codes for CASSFSGTSGSYEQYF.